These 9 T cell receptor beta chains originate from one sample sequenced in a study of blood T cell repertoires in COVID-19. The table came from immunoSEQ multiplex PCR; TCRdb's copy has only in-frame clones and leaves some out. The sample shows about 180,000 clones, nearly 90% of them seen only once. Sequenced input: PBMCs or T cells enriched from blood (not recorded which). The source is a woman in her thirties or forties with acute COVID-19.

This chain connects TRBV21-1 to TRBJ2-7; the D segment call TRBD1 is taken from the table without a DNA check. TRBV21-1 is noted as a pseudogene. The length of the CDR3 is 22 residues. Here the CDR3 reads CASSKARPRKVARTGDSYEQYF. The CDR3 bases are TGTGCCAGCAGCAAAGCCCGACCCCGAAAGGTGGCGAGGACAGGGGACTCCTACGAGCAGTACTTC.

This rearrangement joins TRBV3-1 (or the pseudogene TRBV3-2) to TRBJ1-2; D may be TRBD1 (6 bases). The CDR3 is 16 amino acids. Germline V gives CDR1 LGHDT, CDR2 YNNKEL (reference sequence). Trimming removed 0 bases from V and 4 bases from J, with 15 bases in between. The CDR3 DNA is TGTGCCAGCAGCCAAGATCGAGGTCGGGACACCTATGGCTACACCTTC. Its translation: CASSQDRGRDTYGYTF.

This chain links TRBV5-4 with TRBJ2-5; the D is unclear. The CDR3 sequence is 13 residues long. V was clipped by 0 bases and J by 5 bases, with 8 bases between them. Germline V gene lookup returns CDR1 SGHNT and CDR2 YYREEE (reference sequence). In DNA form, the CDR3 reads TGTGCCAGCAGCTTGGCCTTGCGGGAGACCCAGTACTTC. It codes for CASSLALRETQYF.

This chain uses TRBV7-2 with TRBJ2-1, with TRBD2 identical over 11 bases. Trimming cost V 6 bases and J 6 bases; bases outside gene matches: 13. The germline V gene encodes CDR1 SGHTA and CDR2 FQGNSA. This CDR3 is built from 17 residues. The CDR3 protein is CASRIPSGGRRGNEQFF. CDR3 coding DNA: TGTGCCAGCAGGATACCTAGCGGGGGGCGGAGGGGCAATGAGCAGTTCTTC.

The chain is built from TRBV24-1 and TRBJ2-2; 7 bases are shared with TRBD1. V trimming: 3 bases; J trimming: 14 bases; junction bases outside the gene matches: 11. The CDR3 sequence is 14 residues long. Germline V gene data show CDR1 as KGHDR and CDR2 as SFDVKD. The DNA for the CDR3 is TGTGCCACCAGTGATGACCTAGGGGGCAGGGGACTGTTTTTT. It specifies CATSDDLGGRGLFF.

The chain carries TRBV7-2 and TRBJ1-2; perhaps TRBD1 as D (5 bases). The V and J ends lost 4 bases and 2 bases respectively, with 17 bases between them. This CDR3 is built from 16 residues. CDR1 SGHTA and CDR2 FQGNSA come from the germline V gene. CDR3 sequence (DNA): TGTGCCAGCAGCTCCCTAACCCCCGACAGCAACTATGGCTACACCTTC. This translates into CASSSLTPDSNYGYTF.

The rearrangement links TRBV2 to TRBJ2-3, with 7 bases that match TRBD2. The length of the CDR3 is 15 residues. From germline, CDR1 is SNHLY and CDR2 FYNNEI. With 3 bases clipped from V and 2 bases from J, the junction kept 5 bases outside the gene matches. CDR3 sequence reads: CASSERLAVTDTQYF. DNA of the CDR3: TGTGCCAGCAGTGAGAGACTAGCCGTCACAGATACGCAGTATTTT.

J is TRBJ1-3 and V is TRBV19; D is unclear. Trimming shortened V by 11 bases and J by 0 bases, and 14 bases separated the two germline ends. CDR1 and CDR2 (germline): LNHDA, SQIVND (reference sequence). This CDR3 region has 14 residues. The CDR3 DNA reads TGTGCCGTGGGCAGGACTAGCTCTGGAAACACCATATATTTT. Its protein product is CAVGRTSSGNTIYF.

CDR3 in amino acids: CASSLNYRGYGANVLTF. CDR3 nucleotide sequence: TGTGCCAGCAGCTTGAATTACAGGGGGTATGGGGCCAACGTCCTGACTTTC. This chain links TRBV5-4 with TRBJ2-6; TRBD1 agrees at 8 bases. The CDR3 is made up of 17 amino acids. Germline CDR1 reads SGHNT; CDR2 reads YYREEE (reference sequence). The J segment lost 3 bases and the V segment lost 1 base, leaving 6 bases of the junction unmatched. Using reference TRBV5-4 and TRBJ2-6 for the parts outside the CDR3, the full variable domain is ETGVTQSPTHLIKTRGQQVTLRCSSQSGHNTVSWYQQALGQGPQFIFQYYREEENGRGNFPPRFSGLQFPNYSSELNVNALELDDSALYLCASSLNYRGYGANVLTFGAGSRLTVL.